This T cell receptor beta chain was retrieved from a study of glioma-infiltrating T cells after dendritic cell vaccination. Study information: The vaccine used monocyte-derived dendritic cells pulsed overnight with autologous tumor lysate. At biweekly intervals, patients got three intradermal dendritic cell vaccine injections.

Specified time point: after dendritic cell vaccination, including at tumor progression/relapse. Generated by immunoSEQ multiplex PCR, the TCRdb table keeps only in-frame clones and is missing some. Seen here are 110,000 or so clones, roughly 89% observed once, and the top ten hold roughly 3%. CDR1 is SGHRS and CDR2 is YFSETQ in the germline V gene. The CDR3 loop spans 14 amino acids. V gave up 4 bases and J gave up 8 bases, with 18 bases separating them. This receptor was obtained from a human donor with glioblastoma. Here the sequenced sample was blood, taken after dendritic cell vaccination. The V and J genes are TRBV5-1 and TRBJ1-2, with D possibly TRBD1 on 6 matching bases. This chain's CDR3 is CASSPGRGAGGYTF. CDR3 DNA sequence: TGCGCCAGCAGCCCCGGTCGGGGGGCGGGGGGCTACACCTTC.